This TCR beta chain originates from a study of blood T cell repertoires in COVID-19 (dated by TCRdb to about 2020). Looking at the study overall: Collaborator samples came from the United States, Italy and Spain and covered acute and convalescent phases of COVID-19. The material from the prospective study consisted of cDNA or gDNA derived from T cells, B-cell-depleted T cells, or PBMCs. Subjects who had been exposed to COVID-19, were actively infected with it, or had recovered from it provided the deeply sampled blood TCRbeta repertoires that made up the dataset. The repertoires were released in a freely available public database intended as a resource for research on the immune response to SARS-CoV-2. Samples were obtained from the ongoing ImmuneRACE study (first 160 participants) and from 1,254 subjects provided by 6 global collaborators. The sample metadata nearly always contained a de-identified subject ID, COVID-19 status, age in years and sex. Where available, HLA class I and class II types were obtained from metadata supplied by the sample provider rather than from assay-based typing. Results and caveats for the whole study, not just this receptor: Clinical and demographic metadata were provided uncurated, with the amount varying by source and participant.

One collaborating source in Seattle enrolled patients while the patients were actively infected and followed the patients over time throughout the course of disease. Each collaborating institution followed its own protocols to collect whole blood in K2EDTA tubes. For TCRbeta analysis, collaborators shipped samples in one of three forms: frozen whole blood, isolated PBMCs, or DNA extracted from either of those sample types. Trimming leaves V shorter by 6 bases and J shorter by 8 bases, with the junction holding 13 bases beyond the gene matches. The CDR3 has 15 amino acids, counting the end cysteine and phenylalanine. Here the CDR3 DNA is all that survives: 45 bases in frame from base 1. CDR1 and CDR2 were assigned from the germline V gene as MNHEY and SVGAGI. For this clone: It lacks a known antigen. Base qualities are missing; no much larger clone stands one base away.

The immunoSEQ Assay, a bias-controlled multiplex PCR, was used to amplify TCRbeta CDR3 regions from genomic DNA. The authors' analysis ran thus. Nucleated cell counts per sample were estimated from amplification of reference gene primers within the assay. To quantify the absolute abundance of each unique TCRbeta CDR3 rearrangement, sequence reads were collapsed and filtered. For each sample, productive Simpson clonality was calculated as the square root of Simpson's diversity index over productive rearrangements. In its TCRdb copy, this immuneACCESS table keeps in-frame sequences only and misses some clones. Where compared with another copy, unresolved V genes explain less than half of these, and the others have no known cause. That table is the source of V, J and clone size, and D and trimming were worked out from the DNA. For this sample the table gives some 290,000 clones, of which 90% were detected only once. Roughly 2.9% of the sample rests with the top ten.

The sequence was obtained from a woman under 40 with COVID-19, enrolled during active disease. The V and J genes are TRBV6-5 and TRBJ1-2; TRBD1 matches 9 bases in the middle. Source material: peripheral blood. In nucleotide form, the sequence is TGTGCCAGCAGCGGACTGGGACAGGGTGAAGGCGGCTACACCTTC. Its protein product is CASSGLGQGEGGYTF.